This is a list of T cell receptor beta chains from one sample in a study of tumor-infiltrating lymphocytes in primary liver carcinoma. TCRdb re-called the multiplex PCR reads with MiXCR, one entry per CDR3 protein. Of approximately 310,000 distinct CDR3 sequences listed, approximately 60% were seen once; the top ten hold roughly 9%. The sequencing sample was made of peripheral blood. The receptors were gathered from a man between 35 and 55 years old with primary liver carcinoma and hepatitis B virus infection. CDR3s include the opening cysteine and the closing phenylalanine or tryptophan. A D gene is named only where the DNA matches it firmly. Size is omitted from some rows. Given values are once, few, many or a class for expanded clones.

V gene,J gene,D gene,clone size,CDR3 protein,CDR3 DNA
TRBV28,TRBJ1-2,NA,NA,CASSLIGEGSQDGYTF,TGTGCCAGCAGTTTAATCGGGGAAGGCTCTCAGGATGGCTACACCTTC
TRBV5-6,TRBJ1-5,NA,NA,CASSLNMQPQHF,TGTGCCAGCAGCTTAAATATGCAGCCCCAGCATTTT
TRBV5-1,TRBJ1-4,TRBD1,NA,CASSAGDRGAEKLFF,TGCGCCAGCAGCGCCGGGGACAGGGGAGCCGAAAAACTGTTTTTT
TRBV28,TRBJ2-7,NA,many,CASSPGPYEQYF,TGTGCCAGCAGCCCAGGACCCTACGAGCAGTACTTC
TRBV29-1,TRBJ2-6,NA,NA,CRAGSRVGGANVPTF,TGCAGAGCAGGGTCCAGGGTAGGTGGGGCCAACGTCCCGACTTTC
TRBV4-3,TRBJ2-1,NA,NA,CASGHARAGGSYNEQFF,TGCGCCAGCGGCCACGCTCGTGCCGGAGGCTCCTACAATGAGCAGTTCTTT
TRBV18,TRBJ1-1,TRBD1,NA,CASSPTGQRNTEAFF,TGTGCCAGCTCACCCACGGGACAGAGGAACACTGAAGCTTTCTTT
TRBV14,TRBJ1-2,NA,NA,CASSQGIGYTF,TGTGCCAGCAGCCAGGGCATTGGCTACACCTTC
TRBV10-3,TRBJ2-7,NA,once,CAISDIGSTDSYEQYF,TGTGCCATCAGTGATATCGGGTCTACCGACTCCTACGAGCAGTACTTC
TRBV14,TRBJ2-6,NA,few,CASSQPGSPPSGANVLTF,TGTGCCAGCAGCCAACCCGGCAGTCCCCCCTCTGGGGCCAACGTCCTGACTTTC
TRBV12-3/TRBV12-4,TRBJ2-5,NA,NA,CASVQMGQETLYF,TGTGCCAGCGTACAGATGGGACAAGAGACCCTGTACTTC
TRBV11-3,TRBJ2-5,NA,NA,CASSFQGQETHYF,TGTGCCAGCAGCTTTCAGGGTCAAGAGACCCATTACTTC
TRBV29-1,TRBJ2-7,NA,NA,CSAGARAVYEQYF,TGCAGCGCAGGAGCGAGAGCCGTCTATGAGCAGTACTTC
TRBV7-9,TRBJ1-2,NA,few,CASSLDLGGYGYTF,TGTGCCAGCAGTCTGGACTTAGGCGGCTATGGCTACACCTTC
TRBV11-1,TRBJ2-3,TRBD2,NA,CASRRTSGSRDMADTQYF,TGTGCCAGCAGACGGACTAGTGGGAGTCGTGACATGGCAGATACGCAGTATTTT
TRBV7-9,TRBJ1-1,TRBD1,NA,CASSFTPGQGANTEAFF,TGTGCCAGCAGCTTCACCCCGGGACAGGGGGCAAACACTGAAGCTTTCTTT
TRBV4-2,TRBJ2-3,TRBD2,NA,CASSQGGLAGGATDTQYF,TGTGCCAGCAGCCAAGGTGGGTTAGCGGGAGGCGCCACAGATACGCAGTATTTT
TRBV6-1,TRBJ1-1,NA,many,CASSRGPQVNTEAFF,TGTGCCAGCAGTAGGGGACCTCAGGTGAACACTGAAGCTTTCTTT
TRBV6-1,TRBJ1-5,TRBD1,few,CAGAGTGSNQPQHF,TGTGCCGGGGCTGGGACAGGTAGCAATCAGCCCCAGCATTTT
TRBV9,TRBJ1-2,NA,NA,CASSAGPQPNYGYTF,TGTGCCAGCAGCGCAGGACCGCAACCTAACTATGGCTACACCTTC
TRBV4-3,TRBJ2-2,TRBD2,NA,CASNQVGHRLAGSTGELFF,TGCGCCAGCAACCAAGTGGGCCATCGACTAGCGGGAAGCACCGGGGAGCTGTTTTTT
TRBV5-1,TRBJ2-1,NA,NA,CASSRDFSYNEQFF,TGCGCCAGCAGCAGAGACTTCTCCTACAATGAGCAGTTCTTC
TRBV6-5,TRBJ2-2,TRBD2,many,CASSYSWSSGSTGELFF,TGTGCCAGCAGTTACTCGTGGTCTAGCGGGAGTACCGGGGAGCTGTTTTTT
TRBV24-1,TRBJ2-1,TRBD1,NA,CATRSGTVQFF,TGTGCCACCAGATCCGGGACAGTGCAGTTCTTC
TRBV2,TRBJ1-1,NA,NA,CASIPVRTTEAFF,TGTGCCAGCATCCCGGTTAGAACCACTGAAGCTTTCTTT
TRBV4-1,TRBJ2-6,NA,many,CASSQVTGLSGANVLTF,TGCGCCAGCAGCCAAGTTACGGGGTTATCTGGGGCCAACGTCCTGACTTTC
TRBV12-3/TRBV12-4,TRBJ1-1,NA,many,CASGRTEMNTEAFF,TGTGCCAGCGGAAGGACAGAAATGAACACTGAAGCTTTCTTT
TRBV4-3,TRBJ1-6,NA,NA,CASSQNSSYNSPLHF,TGCGCCAGCAGCCAGAACAGCTCCTATAACTCACCCCTCCACTTT
TRBV10-1,TRBJ2-7,NA,NA,CASSGNVAPNEQYF,TGCGCCAGCAGTGGGAATGTAGCTCCCAACGAGCAGTACTTC
TRBV11-2,TRBJ2-5,TRBD2,few,CASSEGLTGGEAQYF,TGTGCCAGCAGCGAGGGGCTAACGGGAGGCGAGGCCCAGTACTTC
TRBV5-4,TRBJ2-1,NA,NA,CASSPWGYGSNEKFF,NA
TRBV19,TRBJ1-5,NA,NA,CASIWGSNQPQHF,TGTGCCAGTATATGGGGAAGCAATCAGCCCCAGCATTTT
TRBV6-5,TRBJ2-2,NA,NA,CASSYSVVASHTGELFF,TGTGCCAGCAGTTACTCTGTGGTGGCTTCCCACACCGGGGAGCTGTTTTTT
TRBV5-4,TRBJ1-2,NA,many,CASSLPNYGYTF,TGTGCCAGCAGCTTGCCTAACTATGGCTACACCTTC
TRBV6-5,TRBJ2-3,TRBD2,NA,CASSPTSGYIDTQYF,TGTGCCAGCAGTCCCACTAGCGGCTACATAGATACGCAGTATTTT
TRBV4-2,TRBJ1-6,NA,many,CASSQVIQSPIGDSPLHF,TGTGCCAGCAGCCAAGTAATCCAGAGCCCGATCGGTGATTCACCCCTCCACTTT
TRBV4-2,TRBJ2-5,NA,many,CASSEEEGGGETQYF,TGTGCCAGCAGCGAAGAGGAGGGGGGCGGGGAGACCCAGTACTTC
TRBV12-3/TRBV12-4,TRBJ2-2,TRBD1,NA,CVSSLQGGGTGEQFF,TGTGTCAGCAGTTTACAGGGGGGAGGCACCGGGGAGCAGTTTTTT
TRBV6-1,TRBJ1-2,NA,NA,CARKPGSPTEGYTF,TGTGCCAGAAAACCCGGGTCTCCAACGGAGGGCTACACCTTC
TRBV13,TRBJ1-4,NA,NA,CASSLDHNEKLFF,TGTGCCAGCAGCTTGGACCATAATGAAAAACTGTTTTTT
TRBV11-2,TRBJ1-2,NA,many,CASSPQGEGVQGYTF,TGTGCCAGCAGCCCCCAGGGAGAGGGCGTTCAAGGCTACACCTTC
TRBV11-2,TRBJ2-1,NA,few,CASSQSGLAYNEQFF,TGTGCCAGCAGCCAAAGTGGACTGGCCTACAATGAGCAGTTCTTC